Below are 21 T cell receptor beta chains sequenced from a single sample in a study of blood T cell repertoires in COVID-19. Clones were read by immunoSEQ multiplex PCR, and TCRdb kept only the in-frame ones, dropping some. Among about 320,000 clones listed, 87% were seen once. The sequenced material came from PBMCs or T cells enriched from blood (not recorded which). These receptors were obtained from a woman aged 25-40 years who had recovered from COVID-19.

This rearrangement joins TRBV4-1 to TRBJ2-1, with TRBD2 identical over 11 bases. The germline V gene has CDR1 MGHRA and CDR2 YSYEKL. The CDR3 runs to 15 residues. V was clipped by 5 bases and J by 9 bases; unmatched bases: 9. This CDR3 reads CASSNRLAGHLEQFF. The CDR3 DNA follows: TGCGCCAGCAGCAACAGACTAGCGGGGCACCTTGAGCAGTTCTTC.

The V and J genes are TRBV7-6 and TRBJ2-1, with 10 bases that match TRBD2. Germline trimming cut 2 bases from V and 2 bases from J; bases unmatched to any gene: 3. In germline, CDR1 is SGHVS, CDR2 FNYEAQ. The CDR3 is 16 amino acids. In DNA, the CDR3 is TGTGCCAGCAGCTTAACAAGCGGGGGGGCCTACAATGAGCAGTTCTTC. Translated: CASSLTSGGAYNEQFF.

CDR3 nucleotide sequence: TGTGCCAGCAGCTCAGGGGGCTACGAGCAGTACTTC. This encodes CASSSGGYEQYF. The J gene is TRBJ2-7, the V gene TRBV5-4, with TRBD1 matching over 7 bases. There are 12 residues in the CDR3. J gave up 3 bases and V 3 bases, and 0 bases lay outside the gene matches. Germline V CDR1 and CDR2: SGHNT, YYREEE (reference sequence).

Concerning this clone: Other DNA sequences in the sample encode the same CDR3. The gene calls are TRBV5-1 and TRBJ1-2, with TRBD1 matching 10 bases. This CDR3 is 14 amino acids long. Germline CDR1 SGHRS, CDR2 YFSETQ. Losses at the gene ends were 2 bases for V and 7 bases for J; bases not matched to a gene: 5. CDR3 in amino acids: CASSLDRGRVGYTF. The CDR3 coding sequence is TGCGCCAGCAGCTTAGACAGGGGGCGTGTTGGCTACACCTTC.

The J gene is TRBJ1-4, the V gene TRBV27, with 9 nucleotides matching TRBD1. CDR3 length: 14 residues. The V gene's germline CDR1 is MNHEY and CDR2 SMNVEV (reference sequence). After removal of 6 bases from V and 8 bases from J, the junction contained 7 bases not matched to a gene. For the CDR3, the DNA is TGTGCCAGCAGAACGCCCGGGACAGGGGAAAAACTGTTTTTT. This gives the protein CASRTPGTGEKLFF.

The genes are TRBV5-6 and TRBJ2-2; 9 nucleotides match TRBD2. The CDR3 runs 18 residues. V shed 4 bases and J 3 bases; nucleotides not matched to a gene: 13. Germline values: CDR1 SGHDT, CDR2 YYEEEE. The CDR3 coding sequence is TGTGCCAGCAGCCCTCGTTGGGGTAGCGGGGGAGACACCGGGGAGCTGTTTTTT. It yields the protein CASSPRWGSGGDTGELFF.

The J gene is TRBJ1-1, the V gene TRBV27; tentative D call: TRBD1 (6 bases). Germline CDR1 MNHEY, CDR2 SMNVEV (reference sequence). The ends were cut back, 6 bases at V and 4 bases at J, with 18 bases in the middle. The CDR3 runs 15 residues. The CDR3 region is CASRRQEARGTEAFF. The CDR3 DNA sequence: TGTGCCAGCAGACGACAGGAGGCAAGGGGCACTGAAGCTTTCTTT.

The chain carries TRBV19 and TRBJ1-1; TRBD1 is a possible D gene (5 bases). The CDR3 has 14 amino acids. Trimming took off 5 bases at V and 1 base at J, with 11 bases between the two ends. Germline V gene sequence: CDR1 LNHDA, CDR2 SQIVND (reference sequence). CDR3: CASSADRRNTEAFF. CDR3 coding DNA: TGTGCCAGTAGTGCAGACAGACGGAACACTGAAGCTTTCTTT.

CDR3 residues: CASTEGQGLGYTF. The DNA of the CDR3 is TGTGCCAGTACCGAAGGACAGGGCCTTGGCTACACCTTC. The J gene is TRBJ1-2, the V gene TRBV19, with 8 bases identical to TRBD1. The CDR3 is made up of 13 amino acids. Germline CDR1 and CDR2: LNHDA and SQIVND (reference sequence). With 7 bases clipped from V and 7 bases from J, the junction kept 8 bases outside the gene matches.

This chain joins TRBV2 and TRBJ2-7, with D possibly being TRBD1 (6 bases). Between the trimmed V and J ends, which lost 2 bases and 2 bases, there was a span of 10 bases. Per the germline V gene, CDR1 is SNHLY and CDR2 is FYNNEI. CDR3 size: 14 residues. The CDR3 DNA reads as TGTGCCAGCAGTGAAAGAGGGGGACCCTACGAGCAGTACTTC. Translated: CASSERGGPYEQYF. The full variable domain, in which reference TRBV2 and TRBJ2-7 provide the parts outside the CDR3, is EPEVTQTPSHQVTQMGQEVILRCVPISNHLYFYWYRQILGQKVEFLVSFYNNEISEKSEIFDDQFSVERPDGSNFTLKIRSTKLEDSAMYFCASSERGGPYEQYFGPGTRLTVT.

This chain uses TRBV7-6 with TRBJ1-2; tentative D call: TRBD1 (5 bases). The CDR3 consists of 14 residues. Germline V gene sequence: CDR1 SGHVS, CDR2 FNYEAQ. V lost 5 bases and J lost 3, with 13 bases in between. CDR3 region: CASSPSGRDYGYTF. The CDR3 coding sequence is TGTGCCAGCAGCCCCAGTGGCAGGGACTATGGCTACACCTTC.

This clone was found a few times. CDR3 residues: CAWSGSLDYGYTF. The DNA for the CDR3 is TGTGCCTGGAGTGGAAGCTTAGACTATGGCTACACCTTC. The J gene is TRBJ1-2, the V gene TRBV30; D gene ambiguous. The CDR3 runs 13 residues. Germline-derived CDR1 and CDR2 are GTSNPN and SVGIG (reference sequence). The ends were cut back, 1 base at V and 3 bases at J, with 9 bases in the middle.

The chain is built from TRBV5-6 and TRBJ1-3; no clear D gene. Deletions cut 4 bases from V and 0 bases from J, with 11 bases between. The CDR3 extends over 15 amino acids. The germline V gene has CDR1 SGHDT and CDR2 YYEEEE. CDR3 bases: TGTGCCAGCAGCAGCACAGCCGGCTCTGGAAACACCATATATTTT. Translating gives CASSSTAGSGNTIYF.

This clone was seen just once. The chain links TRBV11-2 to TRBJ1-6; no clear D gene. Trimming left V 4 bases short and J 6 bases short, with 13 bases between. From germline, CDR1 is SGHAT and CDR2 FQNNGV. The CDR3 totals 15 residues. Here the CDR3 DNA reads TGTGCCAGCAGCTCCCGGGGAGGGATTAATTCACCCCTCCACTTT. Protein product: CASSSRGGINSPLHF. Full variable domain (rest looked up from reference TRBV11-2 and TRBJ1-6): EAGVAQSPRYKIIEKRQSVAFWCNPISGHATLYWYQQILGQGPKLLIQFQNNGVVDDSQLPKDRFSAERLKGVDSTLKIQPAKLEDSAVYLCASSSRGGINSPLHFGNGTRLTVT.

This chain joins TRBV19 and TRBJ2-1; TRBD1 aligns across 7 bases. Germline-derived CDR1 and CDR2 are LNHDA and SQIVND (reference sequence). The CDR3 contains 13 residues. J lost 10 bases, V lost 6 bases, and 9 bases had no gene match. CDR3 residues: CASREGAKPEQFF. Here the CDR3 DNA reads TGTGCCAGTAGAGAGGGGGCAAAACCGGAGCAGTTCTTC.

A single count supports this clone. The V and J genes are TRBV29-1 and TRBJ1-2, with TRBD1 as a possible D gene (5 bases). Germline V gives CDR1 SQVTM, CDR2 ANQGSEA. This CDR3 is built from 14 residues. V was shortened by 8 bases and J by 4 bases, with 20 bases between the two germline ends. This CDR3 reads CSTPTAQGFYGYTF. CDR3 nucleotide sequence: TGCAGCACACCGACAGCGCAGGGTTTCTATGGCTACACCTTC.

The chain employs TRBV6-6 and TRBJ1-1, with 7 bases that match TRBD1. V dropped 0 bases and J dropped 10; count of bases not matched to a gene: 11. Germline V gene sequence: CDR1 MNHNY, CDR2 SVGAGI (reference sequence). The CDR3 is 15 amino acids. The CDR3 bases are TGTGCCAGCAGTTACTCACGAGGAGGGGGCGGTGGAGCTTTCTTT. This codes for CASSYSRGGGGGAFF.

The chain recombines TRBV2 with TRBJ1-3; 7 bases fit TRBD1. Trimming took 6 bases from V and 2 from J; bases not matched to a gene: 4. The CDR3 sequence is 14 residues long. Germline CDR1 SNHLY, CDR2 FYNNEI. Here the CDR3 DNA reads TGTGCCAGCAGCCGCGACAGGGCTGGAAACACCATATATTTT. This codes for CASSRDRAGNTIYF.

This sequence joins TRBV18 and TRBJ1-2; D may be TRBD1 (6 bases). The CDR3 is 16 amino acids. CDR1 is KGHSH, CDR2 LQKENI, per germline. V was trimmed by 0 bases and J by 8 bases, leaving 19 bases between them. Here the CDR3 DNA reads TGTGCCAGCTCACCACCCAGCATGGGGGCACTGCGGGGCTACACCTTC. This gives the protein CASSPPSMGALRGYTF.

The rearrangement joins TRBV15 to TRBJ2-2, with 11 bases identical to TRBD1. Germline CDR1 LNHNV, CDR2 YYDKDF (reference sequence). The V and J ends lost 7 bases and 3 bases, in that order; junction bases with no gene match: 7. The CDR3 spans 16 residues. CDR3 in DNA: TGTGCCACCACTGGACAGGGGGCGCGAGACACCGGGGAGCTGTTTTTT. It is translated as CATTGQGARDTGELFF.

CDR3 protein: CASGPTGNYGYTF. The DNA of the CDR3 is TGTGCCAGCGGACCGACAGGGAACTATGGCTACACCTTC. This chain connects TRBV12-3 or TRBV12-4 to TRBJ1-2; 7 bases align to TRBD1. There are 13 residues in the CDR3. V lost 8 bases and J lost 2; bases outside the gene matches: 5.